The clone carrying this T cell receptor beta chain has only one observation. Its target is not known. TCR beta CDR3 region amplification was performed from RNA transcripts. The study used the HTBI primer set for a first-round RT-PCR of the TCR CDR3. TCRdb processed the multiplex PCR reads anew with MiXCR; each CDR3 protein has one entry. The top ten hold roughly a tenth of the sample, which has hundreds of thousands of distinct CDR3 sequences, around 15% seen once. Stable disease denoted Graves' hyperthyroidism without ophthalmopathy progression within 18 months. Patients were aged 18 to 65, had disease duration under 2 months, and had newly diagnosed hyperthyroidism. This CDR3 has 12 residues. Per germline, CDR1 MNHNS and CDR2 SASEGT. Trimming left V 11 bases short and J 6 bases short, with 16 bases between. These data are taken from a study of T cells in Graves' hyperthyroidism and ophthalmopathy. Looking at the study overall: Before any treatment, at initial diagnosis, peripheral blood was collected.

Study-level results: Among clonotypes expanded in thyroid above 0.001, most were also found in blood.

The chain employs TRBV6-1 and TRBJ1-2; D might be TRBD1 (5 bases). The sequence derives from a young woman with Graves' hyperthyroidism. The sequenced material came from blood. CDR3 region: CAGVGGADGYTF. The CDR3, as DNA: TGTGCCGGCGTCGGGGGAGCGGATGGCTACACCTTC.